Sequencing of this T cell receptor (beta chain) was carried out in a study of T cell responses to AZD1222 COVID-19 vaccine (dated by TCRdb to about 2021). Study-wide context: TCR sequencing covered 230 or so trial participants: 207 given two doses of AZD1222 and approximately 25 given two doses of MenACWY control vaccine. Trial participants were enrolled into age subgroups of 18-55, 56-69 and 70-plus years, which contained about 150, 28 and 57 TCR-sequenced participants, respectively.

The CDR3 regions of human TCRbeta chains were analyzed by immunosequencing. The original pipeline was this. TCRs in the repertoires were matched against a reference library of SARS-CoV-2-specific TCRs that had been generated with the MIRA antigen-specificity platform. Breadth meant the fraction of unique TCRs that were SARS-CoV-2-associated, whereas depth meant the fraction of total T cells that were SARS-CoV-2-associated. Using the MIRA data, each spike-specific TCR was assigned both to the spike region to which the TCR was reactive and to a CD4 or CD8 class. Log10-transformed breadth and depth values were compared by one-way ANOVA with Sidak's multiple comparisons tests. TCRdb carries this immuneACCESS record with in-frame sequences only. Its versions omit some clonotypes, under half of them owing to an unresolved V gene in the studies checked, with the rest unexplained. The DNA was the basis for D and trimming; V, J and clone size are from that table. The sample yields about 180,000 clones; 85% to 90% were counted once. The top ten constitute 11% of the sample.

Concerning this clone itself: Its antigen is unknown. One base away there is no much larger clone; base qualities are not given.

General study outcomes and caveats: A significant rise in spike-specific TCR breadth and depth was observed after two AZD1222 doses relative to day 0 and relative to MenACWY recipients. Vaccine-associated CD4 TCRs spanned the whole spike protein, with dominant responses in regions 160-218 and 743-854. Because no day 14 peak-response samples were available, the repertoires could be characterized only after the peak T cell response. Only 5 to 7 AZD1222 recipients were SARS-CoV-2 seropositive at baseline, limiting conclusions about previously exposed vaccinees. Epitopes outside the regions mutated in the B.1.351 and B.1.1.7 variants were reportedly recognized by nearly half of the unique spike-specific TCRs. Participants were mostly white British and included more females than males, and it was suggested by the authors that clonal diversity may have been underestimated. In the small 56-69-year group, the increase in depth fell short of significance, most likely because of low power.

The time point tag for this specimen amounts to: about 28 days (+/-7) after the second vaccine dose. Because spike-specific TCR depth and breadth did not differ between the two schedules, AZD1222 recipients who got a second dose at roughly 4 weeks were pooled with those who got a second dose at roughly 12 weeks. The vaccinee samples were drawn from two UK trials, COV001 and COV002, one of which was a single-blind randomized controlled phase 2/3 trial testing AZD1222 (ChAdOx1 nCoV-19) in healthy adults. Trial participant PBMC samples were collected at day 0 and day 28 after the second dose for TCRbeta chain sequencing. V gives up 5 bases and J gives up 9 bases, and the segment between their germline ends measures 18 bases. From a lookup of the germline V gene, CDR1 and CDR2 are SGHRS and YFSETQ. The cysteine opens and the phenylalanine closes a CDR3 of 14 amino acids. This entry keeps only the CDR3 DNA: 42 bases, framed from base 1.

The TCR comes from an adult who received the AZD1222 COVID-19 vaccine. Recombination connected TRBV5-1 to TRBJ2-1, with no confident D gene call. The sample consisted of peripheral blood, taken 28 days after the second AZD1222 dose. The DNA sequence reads TGCGCCAGCAGGGCTGTCGTGGGGATGGGTGAGCAGTTCTTC. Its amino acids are CASRAVVGMGEQFF.